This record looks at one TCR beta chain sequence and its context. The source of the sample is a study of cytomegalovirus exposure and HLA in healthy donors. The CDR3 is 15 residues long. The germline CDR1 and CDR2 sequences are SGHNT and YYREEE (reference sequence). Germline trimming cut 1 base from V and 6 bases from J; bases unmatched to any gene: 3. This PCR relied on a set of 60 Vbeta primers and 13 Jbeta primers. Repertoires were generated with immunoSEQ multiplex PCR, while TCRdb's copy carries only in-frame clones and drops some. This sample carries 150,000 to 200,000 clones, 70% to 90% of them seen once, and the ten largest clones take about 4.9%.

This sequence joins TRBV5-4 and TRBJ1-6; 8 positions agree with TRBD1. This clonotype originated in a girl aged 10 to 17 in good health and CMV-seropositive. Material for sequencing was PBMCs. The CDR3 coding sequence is TGTGCCAGCAGCTTGTCAACAGGGGGTAATTCACCCCTCCACTTT. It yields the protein CASSLSTGGNSPLHF.